Presented here are 20 T cell receptor beta chains from one specimen sequenced in a study of shared clonotypes between healthy human individuals. The protocol was immunoSEQ multiplex PCR, while the TCRdb copy is restricted to in-frame clones and leaves out a portion. The data show roughly 2 million clones, with 85% to 95% seen just once and 0.1% to 0.15% held by the top ten. Sequenced sample: naive CD4+ T cells sorted from blood. Subset denoted: CD45RA+ positively selected. These receptors were collected from a man aged 18 to 30 in good health.

The V gene is TRBV7-2, the J gene TRBJ2-5; 10 bases line up with TRBD2. V gave up 6 bases and J gave up 2 bases; unmatched junction bases: 6. The CDR3 runs to 15 residues. Germline V gene lookup returns CDR1 SGHTA and CDR2 FQGNSA. The CDR3 DNA is TGTGCCAGCAGGCGTAGCGGGGGGCCTCAAGAGACCCAGTACTTC. This encodes CASRRSGGPQETQYF. Full variable domain (missing parts from reference TRBV7-2 and TRBJ2-5): GAGVSQSPSNKVTEKGKDVELRCDPISGHTALYWYRQSLGQGLEFLIYFQGNSAPDKSGLPSDRFSAERTGGSVSTLTIQRTQQEDSAVYLCASRRSGGPQETQYFGPGTRLLVL.

This clone appeared a single time. The chain employs TRBV5-6 and TRBJ2-2; 8 bases are a match to TRBD2. CDR3 length equals 16 residues. Trimming cost V 4 bases and J 0 bases; bases outside gene matches: 5. Germline values: CDR1 SGHDT, CDR2 YYEEEE. CDR3 bases: TGTGCCAGCAGCCATCCGGGACTAGCGAACACCGGGGAGCTGTTTTTT. It translates to CASSHPGLANTGELFF.

The chain joins TRBV9 to TRBJ2-2; possible D gene TRBD1, 5 bases. This CDR3 has 15 amino acids. Germline assignment: CDR1 SGDLS and CDR2 YYNGEE. The V end was cut by 0 bases, the J end by 7 bases, with 13 bases between. In DNA form, the CDR3 reads TGTGCCAGCAGCGTAGGGGCAGGGCTCGGCGGGGAGCTGTTTTTT. Translation: CASSVGAGLGGELFF.

This chain joins TRBV5-1 and TRBJ2-5; 12 nucleotides agree with TRBD1. Germline V gene data show CDR1 as SGHRS and CDR2 as YFSETQ. V lost 2 bases and J lost 5; bases outside the gene matches: 4. This CDR3 has 15 amino acids. The CDR3 protein is CASSFAGTGGETQYF. CDR3 sequence (DNA): TGCGCCAGCAGCTTTGCGGGGACAGGGGGCGAGACCCAGTACTTC.

This chain connects TRBV30 to TRBJ1-1, with a possible D match to TRBD1 (6 bases). Germline V gene lookup returns CDR1 GTSNPN and CDR2 SVGIG (reference sequence). CDR3 length equals 11 residues. V lost 8 bases, J lost 7 bases, and 14 bases lay in between. CDR3 coding DNA: TGTGCCGGGGGGGCAGCTAATGAAGCTTTCTTT. This sequence encodes CAGGAANEAFF.

The chain employs TRBV5-8 and TRBJ2-5; possibly TRBD1 for D (5 bases). V lost 0 bases and J lost 4, with 13 bases in between. CDR1 is SGHTS, CDR2 YDEGEE, per germline. The CDR3 loop spans 15 amino acids. In DNA form, the CDR3 reads TGTGCCAGCAGCTTGGAGGGGTACCCCCGAGAGACCCAGTACTTC. This codes for CASSLEGYPRETQYF.

This chain connects TRBV25-1 to TRBJ2-1; the match to TRBD1 covers 10 bases. This CDR3 is built from 15 residues. The trim removed 5 bases at V and 8 bases at J, leaving 9 bases unmatched. Germline V gene data show CDR1 as MGHDK and CDR2 as SYGVNS. CDR3 protein: CASSLPRQGADEQFF. The CDR3 coding sequence is TGTGCCAGCAGTCTCCCGAGACAGGGGGCCGATGAGCAGTTCTTC.

This clone came up once. The chain joins TRBV30 to TRBJ1-1; D is undetermined. V was clipped by 3 bases and J by 1 base, with 9 bases between them. CDR1 GTSNPN and CDR2 SVGIG come from the germline V gene (reference sequence). The CDR3 runs 13 residues. CDR3 residues: CAWRMEGNTEAFF. The CDR3 bases are TGTGCCTGGAGGATGGAGGGGAACACTGAAGCTTTCTTT.

The rearrangement joins TRBV5-1 to TRBJ2-4; 10 nucleotides align to TRBD2. Trimming cost V 0 bases and J 7 bases; bases outside gene matches: 10. CDR3 length: 17 amino acids. Germline CDR1 is SGHRS and CDR2 is YFSETQ. CDR3 residues: CASSLGSSSGSLNIQYF. In DNA, the CDR3 is TGCGCCAGCAGCTTGGGGTCGTCTAGCGGGAGTCTTAACATTCAGTACTTC.

This clone has only one observation. This rearrangement joins TRBV6-5 to TRBJ2-1; 8 bases are shared with TRBD2. CDR1 is MNHEY and CDR2 is SVGAGI in the germline V gene. The CDR3 totals 14 residues. After removal of 10 bases from V and 9 bases from J, the junction contained 14 bases not matched to a gene. The CDR3 nucleotides read TGTGCCATTTCTCGGGGGGGCATGTCCGGTGAGCAGTTCTTC. Amino acid sequence: CAISRGGMSGEQFF.

The rearrangement joins TRBV7-9 to TRBJ2-5, with no clear D. The ends were cut back, 4 bases at V and 3 bases at J, with 12 bases in the middle. CDR3 size: 14 residues. Per germline, CDR1 SEHNR and CDR2 FQNEAQ (reference sequence). CDR3 coding DNA: TGTGCCAGCAGCTACCGGGCCGATAAAGAGACCCAGTACTTC. It translates to CASSYRADKETQYF.

CDR3 coding DNA: TGTGCCAGCCACCAGGGTAAACTGGGAGAGCAGTTCTTC. This encodes CASHQGKLGEQFF. The V and J genes are TRBV28 and TRBJ2-1, with a tentative D call TRBD1 (5 bases). Trimming left V 8 bases short and J 10 bases short, with 18 bases between. The CDR3 extends over 13 amino acids. Germline CDR1 MDHEN, CDR2 SYDVKM.

V gene TRBV19 combines with J gene TRBJ1-5, with D perhaps matching TRBD1 (5 bases). Trimming left V 10 bases short and J 0 bases short, with 16 bases between. The CDR3 loop spans 15 amino acids. Germline CDR1 LNHDA, CDR2 SQIVND (reference sequence). The CDR3 protein is CATRGGDLSNQPQHF. CDR3 sequence (DNA): TGTGCCACGCGGGGGGGTGACCTTAGCAATCAGCCCCAGCATTTT.

The chain joins TRBV5-4 to TRBJ2-2; 9 positions agree with TRBD2. CDR3 length: 18 residues. The germline V gene has CDR1 SGHNT and CDR2 YYREEE (reference sequence). With V trimmed by 0 bases and J by 5 bases, 11 bases remained unmatched. CDR3 DNA: TGTGCCAGCAGCTTGGCCGGGCGTCTAGCGGGGTGGACCGGGGAGCTGTTTTTT. It is translated as CASSLAGRLAGWTGELFF.

The chain is built from TRBV20-1 and TRBJ2-5; D gene ambiguous. TRBJ2-7 explains the end of the DNA better; the J call may be wrong. Germline assignment: CDR1 DFQATT and CDR2 SNEGSKA (reference sequence). This CDR3 is 10 amino acids long. The CDR3 DNA reads as TGCAGTGCTAGAGTGGACGAGCAGTACTTC. Its translation is CSARVDEQYF.

The rearrangement links TRBV25-1 to TRBJ2-5, with TRBD2 as a possible D gene (5 bases). CDR1 is MGHDK and CDR2 is SYGVNS in the germline V gene. V dropped 3 bases and J dropped 5 bases, with 16 bases sitting between them. The length of the CDR3 is 15 residues. The CDR3 loop is CASSEIGSVKETQYF. CDR3 DNA sequence: TGTGCCAGCAGTGAGATAGGGAGTGTAAAGGAGACCCAGTACTTC. The whole variable domain, filled in from reference TRBV25-1 and TRBJ2-5, reads EADIYQTPRYLVIGTGKKITLECSQTMGHDKMYWYQQDPGMELHLIHYSYGVNSTEKGDLSSESTVSRIRTEHFPLTLESARPSHTSQYLCASSEIGSVKETQYFGPGTRLLVL.

The chain uses TRBV7-9 and TRBJ2-3; possible D gene TRBD2, 7 bases. Trimming removed 0 bases at V and 4 bases at J, with 11 bases between. From germline, CDR1 is SEHNR and CDR2 FQNEAQ (reference sequence). This CDR3 has 15 amino acids. The CDR3 bases are TGTGCCAGCAGCTTAGCTAAAGGGGGGGCAGATACGCAGTATTTT. Translated, it gives CASSLAKGGADTQYF.

The rearrangement links TRBV15 to TRBJ1-4; unclear D gene. Germline CDR1 and CDR2: LNHNV and YYDKDF (reference sequence). V gave up 0 bases and J gave up 8 bases, with 13 bases separating them. CDR3 length: 15 residues. CDR3: CATSRDLAGGEKLFF. For the CDR3, the DNA is TGTGCCACCAGCAGAGATCTCGCGGGAGGGGAAAAACTGTTTTTT.

V usage is TRBV19 and J usage is TRBJ1-1; 9 bases match TRBD1. The V and J ends lost 5 bases and 4 bases, in that order; junction bases with no gene match: 8. The CDR3 covers 15 residues. Germline V lookup: CDR1 LNHDA, CDR2 SQIVND (reference sequence). The CDR3 DNA is TGTGCCAGTAGTGGAGACAGGGGGGGTGGCACTGAAGCTTTCTTT. Translating it yields CASSGDRGGGTEAFF.

This clone was picked up one time. The chain employs TRBV4-1 and TRBJ2-2; D is perhaps TRBD1 (5 bases). The V gene's germline CDR1 is MGHRA and CDR2 YSYEKL. The CDR3 consists of 15 residues. Trimming took 4 bases from V and 0 from J, leaving 9 bases between them. CDR3 loop: CASSPLGPNTGELFF. The CDR3 DNA reads as TGCGCCAGCAGCCCGTTGGGGCCGAACACCGGGGAGCTGTTTTTT.